The 25 T cell receptor beta chains listed next were all sequenced from one sample in a study of resident and recirculating memory T cells in vitiligo. The method was immunoSEQ multiplex PCR; TCRdb's version includes in-frame clones alone and lacks a portion of them. The data contain around 43,000 clones, about 93% of them singletons. The sample taken for sequencing was blood. These receptors all come from a male donor with vitiligo.

The chain is built from TRBV27 and TRBJ2-7; a weak D match, TRBD1 (6 bases). The CDR3 extends over 13 amino acids. The V gene's germline CDR1 is MNHEY and CDR2 SMNVEV (reference sequence). V lost 5 bases and J 6 bases, leaving 14 bases between the germline ends. CDR3 sequence (DNA): TGTGCCAGCAGTATATGGGTCAGGGGCGAGCAGTACTTC. Encoded protein: CASSIWVRGEQYF.

The rearrangement joins TRBV6-4 to TRBJ1-3; D is ambiguous. This CDR3 has 14 residues. Trimming pared 4 bases from V and 4 bases from J, leaving 11 bases between. Looked up from germline, CDR1 is MRHNA and CDR2 is SNTAGT. CDR3 region: CASSGEGGGNTIYF. The CDR3 DNA reads TGTGCCAGCAGTGGAGAGGGCGGGGGAAACACCATATATTTT.

The chain combines TRBV7-9 with TRBJ1-2; D might be TRBD1 (6 bases). Trimming removed 4 bases from V and 4 bases from J, with 16 bases in between. CDR3 length equals 15 residues. In germline, CDR1 is SEHNR, CDR2 FQNEAQ (reference sequence). The DNA of the CDR3 is TGTGCCAGCAGCTCCCCCGGGACACCCAGCTATGGCTACACCTTC. Its protein product is CASSSPGTPSYGYTF.

The sample holds one count of this clone. Written as DNA, the CDR3 is TGTGCCAGCAGCTTAGGCTCGGGGCGGGGGGGGAGAGATACGCAGTATTTT. It translates to CASSLGSGRGGRDTQYF. V usage is TRBV7-3 and J usage is TRBJ2-3, with TRBD2 identical over 9 bases. Germline V gives CDR1 SGHTA, CDR2 FQGTGA. The CDR3 is 17 residues long. V dropped 2 bases and J dropped 5; count of bases not matched to a gene: 11.

The V gene is TRBV23-1, the J gene TRBJ1-5, with 11 bases identical to TRBD1. TRBV23-1 is an open reading frame, and its role is uncertain. The CDR3 sequence is 17 residues long. V gave up 7 bases and J gave up 1 base; unmatched junction bases: 9. CDR3 amino acids: CASTRDRGARSNQPQHF. The DNA for the CDR3 is TGCGCCAGCACACGGGACAGGGGGGCGAGGAGCAATCAGCCCCAGCATTTT.

For the CDR3, the DNA is TGTGCCATCAGTCAAGGGACAGGGGGATATGGCTACACCTTC. It is translated as CAISQGTGGYGYTF. This chain uses TRBV10-3 with TRBJ1-2; 11 nucleotides line up with TRBD1. This CDR3 contains 14 residues. V dropped 5 bases and J dropped 5; count of bases not matched to a gene: 4. Germline CDR1 ENHRY, CDR2 SYGVKD.

This clone showed up just once. J is TRBJ2-6 and V is TRBV18; no reliable D call. The CDR3 totals 18 residues. Germline-derived CDR1 and CDR2 are KGHSH and LQKENI. The V gene lost 6 bases and the J gene lost 3 bases, with 21 bases spanning the gap. The CDR3 nucleotides are TGTGCCAGCTCGCAACAGAGTCCTCGCTCTGGTGGGGCCAACGTCCTGACTTTC. This sequence encodes CASSQQSPRSGGANVLTF.

The CDR3 DNA reads TGTGCCATCAGTGCTGGGACAGATACAGATACGCAGTATTTT. It translates to CAISAGTDTDTQYF. The chain uses TRBV10-3 and TRBJ2-3; TRBD1 aligns across 7 bases. The germline CDR1 and CDR2 sequences are ENHRY and SYGVKD. CDR3 length: 14 amino acids. V lost 4 bases and J lost 3; bases outside the gene matches: 4.

The gene calls are TRBV9 and TRBJ2-3; 10 bases are a match to TRBD2. Germline values: CDR1 SGDLS, CDR2 YYNGEE. The CDR3 contains 15 residues. J gave up 5 bases and V 2 bases, and 5 bases lay outside the gene matches. CDR3 sequence reads: CASSVTSGVVDTQYF. CDR3 nucleotides: TGTGCCAGCAGCGTTACTAGCGGGGTGGTAGATACGCAGTATTTT. Full variable domain (remainder filled in from reference TRBV9 and TRBJ2-3): DSGVTQTPKHLITATGQRVTLRCSPRSGDLSVYWYQQSLDQGLQFLIQYYNGEERAKGNILERFSAQQFPDLHSELNLSSLELGDSALYFCASSVTSGVVDTQYFGPGTRLTVL.

The chain has TRBV5-6 and TRBJ2-5, with D possibly TRBD2 on 7 matching bases. Matching the DNA end better, TRBJ2-7 makes the J call doubtful. Germline V lookup: CDR1 SGHDT, CDR2 YYEEEE. This CDR3 spans 14 amino acids. This CDR3 reads CATHEGGVGYEQYF. The CDR3 nucleotides are TGTGCCACCCACGAGGGGGGGGTGGGGTACGAGCAGTACTTC.

The V gene is TRBV4-3, the J gene TRBJ2-7, with D tentatively TRBD2 (7 bases). V was pared by 1 base and J by 4 bases, with 14 bases between. The CDR3 loop spans 15 amino acids. Germline CDR1 LGHNA, CDR2 YSLEER. The CDR3 DNA is TGCGCCAGCAGCCAAGGGTGGGAGGGGGTATACGAGCAGTACTTC. Amino acid sequence: CASSQGWEGVYEQYF.

The chain links TRBV19 to TRBJ1-5; D is perhaps TRBD1 (6 bases). The CDR3 consists of 18 residues. The germline CDR1 and CDR2 sequences are LNHDA and SQIVND (reference sequence). The V end lost 7 bases, the J end lost 0 bases, and 22 bases lay between the germline ends. The CDR3 DNA is TGTGCCAGTACCTTAAGACAGGAGCGCTATTATAGCAATCAGCCCCAGCATTTT. Translated: CASTLRQERYYSNQPQHF.

On this clone itself: The junction departs from the called germline gene at one end, perhaps through a read error. The chain links TRBV6-5 to TRBJ2-7, with 7 bases lining up with TRBD1. Germline CDR1 and CDR2: MNHEY and SVGAGI. This CDR3 comprises 15 residues. The CDR3 nucleotides are TGTGCCAGCAGTCAGACAGGGTCTCAGTCCTCCGAGCAGTACTTC. Translating it yields CASSQTGSQSSEQYF.

This chain joins TRBV2 and TRBJ1-1; D is unresolved. The CDR3 totals 12 residues. Looked up from germline, CDR1 is SNHLY and CDR2 is FYNNEI. Trimming took 1 base from V and 11 from J, leaving 11 bases between them. The CDR3 loop is CASSEGGAFAFF. CDR3 bases: TGTGCCAGCAGTGAAGGGGGAGCGTTTGCTTTCTTT.

V and J are TRBV30 and TRBJ2-3; TRBD2 aligns across 8 bases. Germline lookup yields CDR1 GTSNPN and CDR2 SVGIG (reference sequence). This CDR3 contains 18 residues. V gave up 0 bases and J gave up 2 bases; unmatched junction bases: 13. This CDR3 reads CAWSVGRTSTYVTDTQYF. The CDR3 coding sequence is TGTGCCTGGAGTGTAGGGCGGACTAGCACTTATGTCACAGATACGCAGTATTTT.

The V and J genes are TRBV19 and TRBJ2-7, with D unresolved. This CDR3 has 15 amino acids. The germline V and J ends were trimmed by 1 base and 1 base, with 11 bases remaining between them. CDR1 is LNHDA, CDR2 SQIVND, per germline (reference sequence). Here the CDR3 DNA reads TGTGCCAGTAGTATAGGGTGGCTGTCATCCTACGAGCAGTACTTC. Translation: CASSIGWLSSYEQYF.

This clone was found once. The rearrangement uses TRBV9 and TRBJ2-7, with D possibly matching TRBD1 (6 bases). The CDR3 has 14 amino acids. Trimming pared 0 bases from V and 0 bases from J, leaving 7 bases between. Germline-derived CDR1 and CDR2 are SGDLS and YYNGEE. Written as DNA, the CDR3 is TGTGCCAGCAGCGTAGGGACAGTCTCCTACGAGCAGTACTTC. Protein: CASSVGTVSYEQYF.

The CDR3: CASSQEQGVESPLHF. The CDR3 DNA follows: TGCGCCAGCAGCCAAGAACAGGGCGTGGAATCACCCCTCCACTTT. The V and J genes are TRBV4-1 and TRBJ1-6, with D perhaps TRBD1 (6 bases). Deletions cut 0 bases from V and 10 bases from J, with 13 bases between. The CDR3 consists of 15 residues. Per the germline V gene, CDR1 is MGHRA and CDR2 is YSYEKL.

The rearrangement links TRBV6-1 to TRBJ2-3; D may be TRBD2 (6 bases). V gave up 6 bases and J gave up 1 base, with 11 bases separating them. CDR3 size: 14 residues. Germline V gene sequence: CDR1 MNHNS, CDR2 SASEGT. The DNA of the CDR3 is TGTGCCAGCAGGGAGACGGGGGGCACAGATACGCAGTATTTT. Its protein product is CASRETGGTDTQYF.

V is TRBV27 and J is TRBJ2-6; perhaps TRBD2 as D (7 bases). Looked up from germline, CDR1 is MNHEY and CDR2 is SMNVEV (reference sequence). V was pared by 7 bases and J by 4 bases, with 14 bases between. The CDR3 contains 15 residues. Written as DNA, the CDR3 is TGTGCCAGCACCTTGGGGGGGCTGGGGGCCAACGTCCTGACTTTC. Translation: CASTLGGLGANVLTF.

The chain couples TRBV5-4 to TRBJ1-1; 12 bases agree with TRBD1. J lost 5 bases, V lost 4 bases, and 18 bases had no gene match. Looked up from germline, CDR1 is SGHNT and CDR2 is YYREEE (reference sequence). CDR3 length equals 19 residues. CDR3 coding DNA: TGTGCCAGCAGCCCCCCGGGACAGGGGGCGAAAACCAGGAGGACTGAAGCTTTCTTT. This translates into CASSPPGQGAKTRRTEAFF.

The chain combines TRBV6-1 with TRBJ2-2; 8 positions agree with TRBD1. The germline CDR1 and CDR2 sequences are MNHNS and SASEGT. Germline trimming cut 5 bases from V and 7 bases from J; bases unmatched to any gene: 9. The CDR3 is 15 residues long. Written as DNA, the CDR3 is TGTGCCAGCAGTAAGGACAGGGTTTGGCGCGGGGAGCTGTTTTTT. Its protein is CASSKDRVWRGELFF.

V gene TRBV7-2 combines with J gene TRBJ2-3, with D hard to call. The CDR3 covers 15 residues. Germline V gives CDR1 SGHTA, CDR2 FQGNSA. The ends were cut back, 2 bases at V and 3 bases at J, with 12 bases in the middle. In DNA form, the CDR3 reads TGTGCCAGCAGCTTACAACCTCAGTTTACAGATACGCAGTATTTT. Translation: CASSLQPQFTDTQYF.

This chain connects TRBV2 to TRBJ2-2; 12 bases are a match to TRBD2. The V gene end was trimmed by 5 bases and the J gene end by 5 bases; junction bases not matched to a gene: 3. The CDR3 is 15 amino acids. Germline V gene lookup returns CDR1 SNHLY and CDR2 FYNNEI. For the CDR3, the DNA is TGTGCCAGCAGTAAGACTAGCGGGGGAACCGGGGAGCTGTTTTTT. Protein: CASSKTSGGTGELFF.

The chain couples TRBV5-1 to TRBJ2-2; no definite D call. Germline loops: CDR1 SGHRS, CDR2 YFSETQ. The CDR3 runs 14 residues. The ends were cut back, 5 bases at V and 5 bases at J, with 13 bases in the middle. CDR3 in DNA: TGCGCCAGCAGAACTATCCTTGGGACCGGGGAGCTGTTTTTT. Protein product: CASRTILGTGELFF.